What follows are 30 T cell receptor beta chains derived from one specimen sequenced in a study of T cells in Graves' hyperthyroidism and ophthalmopathy. RNA transcripts served as the template for amplifying TCR beta CDR3 regions. The HTBI primer set served for first-round RT-PCR of the TCR CDR3. TCRdb independently ran MiXCR on the multiplex PCR reads; one entry per CDR3 protein. The sample includes over 250,000 distinct CDR3 sequences, roughly an eighth of them seen just once. Sequencing was performed on blood. Every receptor here comes from a woman aged 40 to 49 with Graves' ophthalmopathy.

This clonotype showed up just a few times. The gene calls are TRBV6-4 and TRBJ2-1; D may be TRBD2 (7 bases). Germline V gene sequence: CDR1 MRHNA, CDR2 SNTAGT. The CDR3 totals 14 residues. V lost 2 bases to trimming and J lost 12 bases, with 17 bases between them. The CDR3 loop is CASSDIWGGGRQFF. The CDR3 DNA is TGTGCCAGCAGTGACATCTGGGGGGGCGGAAGGCAGTTCTTC.

There are many counts of this clonotype. The chain combines TRBV5-1 with TRBJ1-1; no firm D call. The V end lost 0 bases, the J end lost 3 bases, and 6 bases lay between the germline ends. This CDR3 comprises 13 residues. Germline V CDR1 and CDR2: SGHRS, YFSETQ. CDR3 in amino acids: CASSLGVDTEAFF. As DNA, the CDR3 is TGCGCCAGCAGCTTGGGGGTGGACACTGAAGCTTTCTTT.

On this clonotype: One end of the junction fails to match germline, which may point to a read error. This chain connects TRBV4-2 to TRBJ1-1; D ambiguous. There are 12 residues in the CDR3. Germline CDR1 LGHNA, CDR2 YNFKEQ. The CDR3 protein is CGSSLGRIEAFF. The CDR3 nucleotides read TGTGGCAGCAGCCTCGGACGGATTGAAGCTTTCTTT.

This clonotype was seen at least ten times. This sequence joins TRBV9 and TRBJ2-1; unclear D gene. The CDR3 runs 14 residues. Trimming stripped 7 bases from V and 6 bases from J, with 17 bases between. In germline, CDR1 is SGDLS, CDR2 YYNGEE. The CDR3 loop reads CASDLGPPSNEQFF. CDR3 coding DNA: TGTGCCAGCGACCTCGGGCCACCCTCCAATGAGCAGTTCTTC.

Only one count was recorded for this clonotype. This chain links TRBV6-4 with TRBJ1-5; D is perhaps TRBD1 (5 bases). The CDR3 totals 15 residues. Germline CDR1 MRHNA, CDR2 SNTAGT. The V end was cut by 7 bases, the J end by 0 bases, with 13 bases between. The chain's CDR3 is CASKGTPYSNQPQHF. The CDR3 bases are TGTGCCAGCAAAGGGACTCCGTATAGCAATCAGCCCCAGCATTTT.

The chain combines TRBV20-1 with TRBJ2-7, with 12 bases aligning to TRBD2. The CDR3 loop spans 16 amino acids. V lost 1 base and J lost 0; bases outside the gene matches: 4. The germline V gene has CDR1 DFQATT and CDR2 SNEGSKA (reference sequence). The CDR3 region is CSARALTSGSSYEQYF. Written as DNA, the CDR3 is TGCAGTGCTAGAGCCTTGACTAGCGGGAGCTCCTACGAGCAGTACTTC.

V gene TRBV20-1 combines with J gene TRBJ2-5; D possibly matches TRBD1 or TRBD2 (5 bases each). Germline CDR1 is DFQATT and CDR2 is SNEGSKA (reference sequence). Trimming took 5 bases from V and 4 from J, leaving 20 bases between them. The CDR3 spans 15 residues. The chain's CDR3 is CSAPVPAGSRETQYF. The CDR3 region has the DNA TGCAGTGCTCCGGTCCCGGCAGGGAGTAGAGAGACCCAGTACTTC.

This clonotype showed up just a few times. The J gene is TRBJ1-6, the V gene TRBV20-1; D not resolved. Per germline, CDR1 DFQATT and CDR2 SNEGSKA (reference sequence). V was cut by 3 bases and J by 7 bases, with 10 bases left in between. This CDR3 spans 13 amino acids. The CDR3 loop reads CSASWERNSPLHF. The CDR3 DNA follows: TGCAGTGCTAGCTGGGAGCGGAATTCACCCCTCCACTTT.

At least ten counts were recorded for this clonotype. J is TRBJ2-1 and V is TRBV6-1; D perhaps matches TRBD2 (6 bases). The ends were cut back, 6 bases at V and 8 bases at J, with 17 bases in the middle. CDR3 length: 14 residues. Germline V gene sequence: CDR1 MNHNS, CDR2 SASEGT. The CDR3 DNA reads as TGTGCCAGCAGACCTCAGGGAGGCCGGCATGAGCAGTTCTTC. Protein product: CASRPQGGRHEQFF.

This clonotype occurred many times. V gene TRBV6-1 combines with J gene TRBJ2-5, with D possibly being TRBD2 (6 bases). Germline V gene sequence: CDR1 MNHNS, CDR2 SASEGT. The CDR3 is made up of 16 amino acids. Trimming stripped 6 bases from V and 1 base from J, with 18 bases between. Here the CDR3 DNA reads TGTGCCAGCAGCCCGGACTGGCCCGGGGGCCAAGAGACCCAGTACTTC. Amino acids: CASSPDWPGGQETQYF.

This clonotype was seen at least ten times. The chain combines TRBV20-1 with TRBJ2-7; D is perhaps TRBD1 (6 bases). Trimming took off 5 bases at V and 2 bases at J, with 16 bases between the two ends. CDR3 length equals 14 residues. CDR1 and CDR2 (germline): DFQATT, SNEGSKA (reference sequence). The CDR3 here is CSAALTGFTYEQYF. CDR3 nucleotides: TGCAGTGCTGCTTTGACAGGTTTTACCTACGAGCAGTACTTC.

The table lists this clonotype with a few counts. V is TRBV9 and J is TRBJ1-2; D call uncertain. V lost 0 bases, J lost 0 bases, and 12 bases lay in between. The CDR3 is made up of 16 amino acids. Germline CDR1 and CDR2: SGDLS and YYNGEE. The CDR3 DNA follows: TGTGCCAGCAGCGTAGTAGCAGGCCCCACTAACTATGGCTACACCTTC. This translates into CASSVVAGPTNYGYTF.

This clonotype was counted many times. V and J are TRBV15 and TRBJ2-3; TRBD2 matches 8 bases. The CDR3 loop spans 15 amino acids. V gave up 1 base and J gave up 2 bases; unmatched junction bases: 2. Germline V lookup: CDR1 LNHNV, CDR2 YYDKDF (reference sequence). The DNA of the CDR3 is TGTGCCACCAGCAGAGTAGCGGGATACACAGATACGCAGTATTTT. This codes for CATSRVAGYTDTQYF.

The chain recombines TRBV7-6 with TRBJ1-2; 9 positions agree with TRBD1. This CDR3 is 17 amino acids long. In germline, CDR1 is SGHVS, CDR2 FNYEAQ. The V segment lost 8 bases and the J segment 6 bases; nucleotides outside the gene matches: 19. CDR3 region: CASQKNIGTGPMDGYTF. In DNA form, the CDR3 reads TGTGCCAGCCAAAAAAATATCGGGACAGGGCCCATGGATGGCTACACCTTC.

The V and J genes are TRBV20-1 and TRBJ2-3; unclear D gene. Germline assignment: CDR1 DFQATT and CDR2 SNEGSKA (reference sequence). Trimming took off 6 bases at V and 3 bases at J, with 7 bases between the two ends. The CDR3 totals 11 residues. CDR3 residues: CSAERTDTQYF. The CDR3 DNA reads as TGCAGTGCGGAAAGAACAGATACGCAGTATTTT.

In its sample, this clonotype was seen many times. The chain couples TRBV7-9 to TRBJ2-5; D is ambiguous. The CDR3 spans 16 residues. The ends were cut back, 2 bases at V and 9 bases at J, with 22 bases in the middle. Germline assignment: CDR1 SEHNR and CDR2 FQNEAQ (reference sequence). Here the CDR3 reads CASSLLLQSTEWAQYF. DNA of the CDR3: TGTGCCAGCAGCTTACTTCTACAGTCCACAGAGTGGGCCCAGTACTTC.

The chain recombines TRBV19 with TRBJ2-2, with 7 bases that match TRBD1. Trimming cost V 3 bases and J 3 bases; bases outside gene matches: 4. Germline lookup yields CDR1 LNHDA and CDR2 SQIVND (reference sequence). The CDR3 runs 15 residues. CDR3 residues: CASSIHRGDTGELFF. In nucleotides, the CDR3 is TGTGCCAGTAGTATCCACAGGGGTGACACCGGGGAGCTGTTTTTT.

This clonotype was detected only a few times. J is TRBJ2-1 and V is TRBV29-1; D is undetermined. CDR1 and CDR2 from the germline V gene are SQVTM and ANQGSEA. This CDR3 is 12 amino acids long. V shed 4 bases and J shed 3 bases, with 7 bases lying between them. The CDR3 protein is CSVVDIYNEQFF. Written as DNA, the CDR3 is TGCAGCGTTGTGGATATCTACAATGAGCAGTTCTTC.

This clonotype has at least ten counts. The genes are TRBV15 and TRBJ2-5; no firm D call. Between the trimmed V and J ends, which lost 5 bases and 5 bases, there was a span of 6 bases. The CDR3 has 11 residues. Germline V gives CDR1 LNHNV, CDR2 YYDKDF (reference sequence). CDR3 nucleotides: TGTGCCACCAGCCTAGGGGAGACCCAGTACTTC. Its translation is CATSLGETQYF. The full variable domain, rest sourced from reference TRBV15 and TRBJ2-5, is DAMVIQNPRYQVTQFGKPVTLSCSQTLNHNVMYWYQQKSSQAPKLLFHYYDKDFNNEADTPDNFQSRRPNTSFCFLDIRSPGLGDTAMYLCATSLGETQYFGPGTRLLVL.

This clonotype is large. J is TRBJ1-1 and V is TRBV7-6, with 7 bases identical to TRBD1. Germline trimming cut 5 bases from V and 0 bases from J; bases unmatched to any gene: 3. Germline CDR1 and CDR2: SGHVS and FNYEAQ. CDR3 length: 14 amino acids. The CDR3 loop reads CASSPQGLNTEAFF. CDR3 nucleotide sequence: TGTGCCAGCAGCCCACAGGGGCTGAACACTGAAGCTTTCTTT.

This clonotype was counted at least ten times. The chain employs TRBV24-1 and TRBJ2-2; unclear D gene. The germline CDR1 and CDR2 sequences are KGHDR and SFDVKD. Trimming took off 5 bases at V and 1 base at J, with 13 bases between the two ends. The CDR3 covers 16 residues. The CDR3 sequence is CATSAPTAMNTGELFF. The CDR3 nucleotides are TGTGCCACCAGTGCGCCGACGGCTATGAACACCGGGGAGCTGTTTTTT.

Many counts were recorded for this clonotype. The DNA of the CDR3 is TGCAGTGCTAGCGCCAGGGCGATTGTGGAGACCCAGTACTTC. Translating it yields CSASARAIVETQYF. The chain is built from TRBV20-1 and TRBJ2-5; the D gene is possibly TRBD1 (5 bases). The CDR3 covers 14 residues. The germline V and J ends were trimmed by 3 bases and 5 bases, with 16 bases remaining between them. In germline, CDR1 is DFQATT, CDR2 SNEGSKA (reference sequence).

This clonotype was seen ten or more times. V usage is TRBV10-3 and J usage is TRBJ2-2; D remains unclear. The CDR3 totals 17 residues. The V and J ends lost 6 bases and 1 base respectively, with 18 bases between them. Germline loops: CDR1 ENHRY, CDR2 SYGVKD. CDR3 in DNA: TGTGCCATCAGGCTCTACAATTCCGAGGTGAACACCGGGGAGCTGTTTTTT. Amino acid sequence: CAIRLYNSEVNTGELFF.

This clonotype turned up a few times. The V call is TRBV20-1, the J call TRBJ2-2; 9 bases line up with TRBD2. CDR3 length equals 15 residues. CDR1 DFQATT and CDR2 SNEGSKA come from the germline V gene (reference sequence). V shed 2 bases and J 5 bases; nucleotides not matched to a gene: 6. CDR3 loop: CSARRGGGGTGELFF. The CDR3 DNA reads as TGCAGTGCTAGAAGGGGCGGGGGGGGTACCGGGGAGCTGTTTTTT.

This clonotype was recorded at least ten times. J is TRBJ2-1 and V is TRBV11-2; no clear D. Germline V gene lookup returns CDR1 SGHAT and CDR2 FQNNGV. The V end was cut by 0 bases, the J end by 6 bases, with 3 bases between. The CDR3 has 12 amino acids. CDR3 DNA sequence: TGTGCCAGCAGCTTAGATATCAATGAGCAGTTCTTC. Amino acids: CASSLDINEQFF.

This clonotype was recorded many times. This sequence joins TRBV6-1 and TRBJ2-7; D is undetermined. V lost 5 bases and J lost 0, with 17 bases in between. Germline V gene sequence: CDR1 MNHNS, CDR2 SASEGT. This CDR3 region has 16 residues. The CDR3 sequence is CASSYIGDLSSYEQYF. CDR3 coding DNA: TGTGCCAGCAGTTATATCGGAGACCTAAGCTCCTACGAGCAGTACTTC.

The rearrangement uses TRBV3-1 and TRBJ2-1; perhaps TRBD2 as D (6 bases). CDR1 and CDR2 from the germline V gene are LGHDT and YNNKEL (reference sequence). This CDR3 contains 17 residues. V dropped 4 bases and J dropped 12 bases, with 28 bases sitting between them. CDR3 in DNA: TGTGCCAGCAGCCCCTCCCAACCCGGGACTTGGCCTTCGGGGCAGTTCTTC. As protein: CASSPSQPGTWPSGQFF.

This clonotype was counted ten times or more. The rearrangement links TRBV6-1 to TRBJ2-1; TRBD2 agrees at 11 bases. J gave up 2 bases and V 3 bases, and 3 bases lay outside the gene matches. The CDR3 spans 16 residues. CDR1 is MNHNS and CDR2 is SASEGT in the germline V gene. The CDR3 loop is CASSDGLAGPYNEQFF. The CDR3 bases are TGTGCCAGCAGTGACGGACTAGCGGGTCCCTACAATGAGCAGTTCTTC.

This clonotype appeared many times. This chain joins TRBV7-9 and TRBJ2-7; weak D call: TRBD2 (5 bases). This CDR3 has 15 residues. Trimming took off 5 bases at V and 5 bases at J, with 19 bases between the two ends. From germline, CDR1 is SEHNR and CDR2 FQNEAQ (reference sequence). The DNA of the CDR3 is TGTGCCAGCAGCCCACCGGTGCAAGGGAGCCACGAGCAGTACTTC. Residues: CASSPPVQGSHEQYF.

The rearrangement uses TRBV7-9 and TRBJ2-1, with 7 bases aligning to TRBD1. Trimming cost V 2 bases and J 4 bases; bases outside gene matches: 11. Per the germline V gene, CDR1 is SEHNR and CDR2 is FQNEAQ (reference sequence). This CDR3 is 17 amino acids long. Here the CDR3 reads CASSLPTTGTDYNEQFF. In nucleotides, the CDR3 is TGTGCCAGCAGCTTACCAACAACCGGGACAGATTACAATGAGCAGTTCTTC.